Sequencing of this TCR beta chain was carried out in a study of blood T cell repertoires in COVID-19. As processed by the authors: Reference gene primer amplification gave nucleated cell count estimates. Clones were sequenced by immunoSEQ multiplex PCR, and TCRdb holds only the in-frame ones, with some missing. V and J calls and clone size are copied from that table; D and trimming were computed from the DNA. The table has about 260,000 clones, about 86% seen once; the top ten hold under 2%. Sequenced input: peripheral blood. The receptor was derived from a man aged 30 to 39 with active or convalescent COVID-19.

This chain's CDR3 is CARSSVRMSNEQFF. In nucleotides, the CDR3 is TGTGCCAGAAGCTCGGTCCGAATGTCAAATGAGCAGTTCTTC. This chain uses TRBV5-3 with TRBJ2-1; D gene ambiguous. TRBV5-3 belongs to the ORF category, with a function that is uncertain. The V and J ends lost 3 bases and 7 bases respectively, with 14 bases between them. CDR3 length: 14 residues.